Following are 20 T cell receptor beta chains from one sample sequenced in a study of OX40 agonist ivuxolimab in advanced cancers. Using immunoSEQ multiplex PCR, the repertoire was profiled, and TCRdb retains in-frame clones only, with some absent. Of some 100,000 clones listed, 88% were seen once; the top ten hold 0.82%. The source was CD4+ or CD8+ T cells sorted from blood, collected in a trial of the OX40 agonist ivuxolimab. The source of these receptors is an adult with an advanced solid tumor such as melanoma, head and neck, liver or kidney cancer.

The J gene is TRBJ2-7, the V gene TRBV4-1, with 7 positions matching TRBD2. Per the germline V gene, CDR1 is MGHRA and CDR2 is YSYEKL. The CDR3 totals 15 residues. V was clipped by 2 bases and J by 4 bases; unmatched bases: 8. The CDR3 sequence is CASSQSRRGGYEQYF. The CDR3 DNA follows: TGCGCCAGCAGCCAATCCCGCCGCGGGGGTTACGAGCAGTACTTC.

This chain links TRBV20-1 with TRBJ1-2; tentative D call: TRBD1 (5 bases). The CDR3 runs 11 residues. Germline CDR1 and CDR2: DFQATT and SNEGSKA (reference sequence). V was cut by 2 bases and J by 8 bases, with 9 bases left in between. As DNA, the CDR3 is TGCAGTGCTAGATCCAGGGCCGGCTACACCTTC. Its protein is CSARSRAGYTF.

The chain uses TRBV7-2 and TRBJ2-5; TRBD2 is a possible D gene (6 bases). In germline, CDR1 is SGHTA, CDR2 FQGNSA. This CDR3 is 15 amino acids long. Trimming took 1 base from V and 7 from J, leaving 16 bases between them. CDR3 DNA: TGTGCCAGCAGCTTAGGGGAGGAGGAGAGGGGGACCCAGTACTTC. Its translation is CASSLGEEERGTQYF.

The chain uses TRBV7-2 and TRBJ2-1; D not resolved. V lost 7 bases, J lost 0 bases, and 10 bases lay in between. CDR1 and CDR2 from the germline V gene are SGHTA and FQGNSA. The CDR3 consists of 14 residues. CDR3 sequence (DNA): TGTGCCAGCACCGGTTACAGCTCCTACAATGAGCAGTTCTTC. Amino acid sequence: CASTGYSSYNEQFF.

This clone was detected once. The rearrangement links TRBV18 to TRBJ2-7, with 10 bases lining up with TRBD1. Germline V CDR1 and CDR2: KGHSH, LQKENI. This CDR3 is 14 amino acids long. Trimming cost V 6 bases and J 5 bases; bases outside gene matches: 7. CDR3 sequence (DNA): TGTGCCAGCTCGTCCGGGACAGGGGCCAACGAGCAGTACGTC. Its protein is CASSSGTGANEQYV.

This chain uses TRBV6-5 with TRBJ2-4; no firm D call. The germline V gene has CDR1 MNHEY and CDR2 SVGAGI. The CDR3 loop spans 12 amino acids. Trimming took 6 bases from V and 6 from J, leaving 9 bases between them. CDR3 in DNA: TGTGCCAGCAGGGACGGAGTAAACATTCAGTACTTC. This gives the protein CASRDGVNIQYF.

The genes are TRBV11-3 and TRBJ2-1; perhaps TRBD2 as D (7 bases). CDR1 is SGHNT, CDR2 YENEEA, per germline. Trimming left V 2 bases short and J 9 bases short, with 11 bases between. This CDR3 has 13 residues. The DNA of the CDR3 is TGTGCCAGCAGCTTACGGGGGGCCTTTGAGCAGTTCTTC. Its protein is CASSLRGAFEQFF.

V gene TRBV7-2 combines with J gene TRBJ1-4, with a weak D call TRBD1 (6 bases). V lost 4 bases and J 2 bases, leaving 8 bases between the germline ends. The germline V gene has CDR1 SGHTA and CDR2 FQGNSA. The CDR3 totals 14 residues. The CDR3 nucleotides are TGTGCCAGCAGCTCTACAGGGACTAATGAAAAACTGTTTTTT. This codes for CASSSTGTNEKLFF.

This chain joins TRBV4-3 and TRBJ2-5; 7 bases are shared with TRBD2. This CDR3 region has 14 residues. V shed 4 bases, J shed 5 bases, and the junction held 7 bases outside the gene matches. Per germline, CDR1 LGHNA and CDR2 YSLEER. The CDR3: CASSPSRGSETQYF. The CDR3 DNA is TGCGCCAGCAGCCCATCGCGGGGGTCGGAGACCCAGTACTTC.

The genes are TRBV6-6 and TRBJ2-1; D may be TRBD2 (5 bases). Germline CDR1 and CDR2: MNHNY and SVGAGI (reference sequence). The CDR3 totals 14 residues. V was shortened by 7 bases and J by 7 bases, with 17 bases between the two germline ends. The CDR3 bases are TGTGCCAGCACCCTTTCCGGGGTTAGTAATGAGCAGTTCTTC. Residues: CASTLSGVSNEQFF.

The V gene is TRBV5-1, the J gene TRBJ2-2; D uncertain. V lost 2 bases and J lost 1, with 3 bases in between. CDR3 size: 13 residues. Germline assignment: CDR1 SGHRS and CDR2 YFSETQ. The CDR3, as DNA: TGCGCCAGCAGCTTCAGGAACACCGGGGAGCTGTTTTTT. It translates to CASSFRNTGELFF.

V usage is TRBV28 and J usage is TRBJ2-7; tentative D call: TRBD2 (5 bases). V was shortened by 4 bases and J by 2 bases, with 15 bases between the two germline ends. The germline V gene encodes CDR1 MDHEN and CDR2 SYDVKM. The CDR3 has 15 residues. CDR3 in amino acids: CASSWPATGTYEQYF. Here the CDR3 DNA reads TGTGCCAGCAGTTGGCCCGCCACGGGGACCTACGAGCAGTACTTC. Supplemented by reference TRBV28 and TRBJ2-7, the full variable domain reads DVKVTQSSRYLVKRTGEKVFLECVQDMDHENMFWYRQDPGLGLRLIYFSYDVKMKEKGDIPEGYSVSREKKERFSLILESASTNQTSMYLCASSWPATGTYEQYFGPGTRLTVT.

This clone has only a few counts. V and J are TRBV6-5 and TRBJ1-2; no definite D call. The V gene's germline CDR1 is MNHEY and CDR2 SVGAGI. The CDR3 has 12 amino acids. Trimming pared 5 bases from V and 3 bases from J, leaving 7 bases between. In DNA form, the CDR3 reads TGTGCCAGCAGTGTGTCTGACTATGGCTACACCTTC. It encodes CASSVSDYGYTF.

The chain combines TRBV6-1 with TRBJ2-6, with D perhaps matching TRBD2 (5 bases). The CDR3 contains 13 residues. In germline, CDR1 is MNHNS, CDR2 SASEGT. V lost 5 bases and J 3 bases, leaving 5 bases between the germline ends. In DNA form, the CDR3 reads TGTGCCAGCAGTACTAGTGGGGCCAACGTCCTGACTTTC. Protein sequence: CASSTSGANVLTF.

A few counts support this clone. V gene TRBV13 combines with J gene TRBJ1-3; D remains ambiguous. V was pared by 5 bases and J by 0 bases, with 14 bases between. CDR3 length: 16 residues. Germline-derived CDR1 and CDR2 are PRHDT and FYEKMQ (reference sequence). CDR3 nucleotide sequence: TGTGCCAGCAGCCCGTTAGGACGCCTCTCTGGAAACACCATATATTTT. Translating gives CASSPLGRLSGNTIYF. The entire variable domain, with the rest obtained from reference TRBV13 and TRBJ1-3, is as follows: AAGVIQSPRHLIKEKRETATLKCYPIPRHDTVYWYQQGPGQDPQFLISFYEKMQSDKGSIPDRFSAQQFSDYHSELNMSSLELGDSALYFCASSPLGRLSGNTIYFGEGSWLTVV.

In its sample, this clone was seen once. The V and J genes are TRBV4-3 and TRBJ1-4; D is possibly TRBD1 (6 bases). The CDR3 totals 16 residues. Trimming cost V 1 base and J 5 bases, with 14 bases left between them. The V gene's germline CDR1 is LGHNA and CDR2 YSLEER. This CDR3 reads CASSQVSHQGNEKLFF. In nucleotides, the CDR3 is TGCGCCAGCAGCCAAGTAAGCCACCAGGGGAATGAAAAACTGTTTTTT.

Remarks on this clone: The germline gene is not matched at one end of the junction; a read error may be the cause. The chain is built from TRBV5-4 and TRBJ2-1, with D possibly being TRBD2 (6 bases). CDR1 is SGHNT, CDR2 YYREEE, per germline (reference sequence). The CDR3 loop spans 15 amino acids. The CDR3 region has the DNA TGTGCCAGCAGCTGGGACTCGCCGGTCTACAATGGGCAGTTCTTC. This sequence encodes CASSWDSPVYNGQFF.

As to this clone: Other DNA sequences in the same sample also yield this CDR3. The chain employs TRBV6-5 and TRBJ1-2, with D uncertain. Germline CDR1 reads MNHEY; CDR2 reads SVGAGI. There are 14 residues in the CDR3. Trimming cost V 0 bases and J 2 bases, with 7 bases left between them. The CDR3 loop reads CASSYSSSNYGYTF. DNA of the CDR3: TGTGCCAGCAGTTACTCGTCCAGCAACTATGGCTACACCTTC.

The chain's CDR3 is CAISESDRSSYNSPLHF. The CDR3 DNA follows: TGTGCCATCAGTGAGTCGGACAGGAGCTCCTATAATTCACCCCTCCACTTT. This rearrangement joins TRBV10-3 to TRBJ1-6; 7 bases align to TRBD1. Unmatched junction bases numbered 2, after V lost 0 bases and J lost 0 bases. The germline V gene encodes CDR1 ENHRY and CDR2 SYGVKD. The CDR3 contains 17 residues.

The V gene is TRBV29-1, the J gene TRBJ2-5; 7 bases line up with TRBD2. CDR3 length: 15 amino acids. Germline-derived CDR1 and CDR2 are SQVTM and ANQGSEA. Losses at the gene ends were 2 bases for V and 4 bases for J; bases not matched to a gene: 10. The CDR3 DNA is TGCAGCGTTGAAAGAGGGGCGGGAGTAAGAGAGACCCAGTACTTC. Its protein product is CSVERGAGVRETQYF.